A single sample gave rise to the 5 T cell receptor beta chains below, sequenced in a study of control samples from healthy donors and cancer patients. Some clones are missing from TCRdb's copy, which holds only in-frame ones; the method was immunoSEQ multiplex PCR. The data hold 70,000 to 100,000 clones, with 80% to 90% observed a single time. Sequencing was done on a sample of PBMCs. These receptors all come from a woman aged 55 to 70 with head and neck cancer.

The gene calls are TRBV7-2 and TRBJ1-6; D is perhaps TRBD1 (5 bases). This CDR3 spans 15 amino acids. Trimming cost V 3 bases and J 6 bases, with 12 bases left between them. The germline V gene has CDR1 SGHTA and CDR2 FQGNSA. CDR3 loop: CASSLGLGTNSPLHF. In nucleotides, the CDR3 is TGTGCCAGCAGCTTGGGTCTAGGGACTAATTCACCCCTCCACTTT.

V and J are TRBV7-3 and TRBJ2-6; tentatively, D is TRBD2 (5 bases). Trimming left V 7 bases short and J 0 bases short, with 13 bases between. Germline V gene sequence: CDR1 SGHTA, CDR2 FQGTGA. The CDR3 contains 16 residues. Here the CDR3 reads CASTQLGSSGANVLTF. Written as DNA, the CDR3 is TGTGCCAGCACCCAACTGGGGAGCTCTGGGGCCAACGTCCTGACTTTC.

This clone appeared a single time. This chain connects TRBV29-1 to TRBJ2-1, with a weak D call TRBD2 (7 bases). Germline CDR1 SQVTM, CDR2 ANQGSEA. The CDR3 is made up of 12 amino acids. V was cut by 8 bases and J by 9 bases, with 17 bases left in between. The CDR3 sequence: CSLERGGAEQFF. As DNA, the CDR3 is TGCAGCCTGGAGAGGGGGGGAGCTGAGCAGTTCTTC.

The chain uses TRBV7-2 and TRBJ2-7; a possible D gene is TRBD1 (6 bases). The CDR3 has 16 residues. Per germline, CDR1 SGHTA and CDR2 FQGNSA. V was pared by 8 bases and J by 2 bases, with 22 bases between. This CDR3 is CASVQDSSRGPYEQYF. For the CDR3, the DNA is TGTGCCAGCGTCCAGGACAGTTCTCGAGGGCCCTACGAGCAGTACTTC.

The gene calls are TRBV9 and TRBJ2-1, with D perhaps TRBD2 (5 bases). Germline CDR1 reads SGDLS; CDR2 reads YYNGEE. This CDR3 is built from 16 residues. Deletions cut 4 bases from V and 9 bases from J, with 23 bases between. CDR3 sequence (DNA): TGTGCCAGCAGCACGCGAGCGGACCTCCCCGCGACTGAGCAGTTCTTC. Residues: CASSTRADLPATEQFF.